Shown below are 13 T cell receptor beta chains from a single sample sequenced in a study of OX40 agonist ivuxolimab in advanced cancers. TCRdb's table, derived via immunoSEQ multiplex PCR, lists solely in-frame clones and lacks some. The sample records some 130,000 clones, 85% to 90% being singletons. Material: CD4+ or CD8+ T cells sorted from blood, obtained in a trial of the OX40 agonist ivuxolimab. These receptors came from an adult with an advanced solid tumor such as melanoma, head and neck, liver or kidney cancer.

The chain employs TRBV9 and TRBJ1-2, with 9 bases that match TRBD1. The CDR3 sequence is 16 residues long. CDR1 is SGDLS, CDR2 YYNGEE, per germline. V lost 4 bases and J lost 1; bases outside the gene matches: 8. CDR3 sequence: CASSQEGTGLNYGYTF. The DNA for the CDR3 is TGTGCCAGCAGCCAAGAAGGGACAGGGCTTAACTATGGCTACACCTTC.

As DNA, the CDR3 is TGTGCCAGCAGTTACTCGATGTGGGACAGGGCAGATACGCAGTATTTT. Amino acid sequence: CASSYSMWDRADTQYF. V gene TRBV6-6 combines with J gene TRBJ2-3, with 9 bases that match TRBD1. J was trimmed by 4 bases and V by 0 bases; bases with no gene match: 5. The CDR3 sequence is 16 residues long. Germline V lookup: CDR1 MNHNY, CDR2 SVGAGI (reference sequence).

A remark on this clone: Other DNA sequences from this sample encode an identical CDR3 as well. The chain is built from TRBV5-1 and TRBJ1-4; weak D call: TRBD1 (6 bases). V shed 0 bases and J shed 8 bases, with 11 bases lying between them. The CDR3 spans 14 residues. From germline, CDR1 is SGHRS and CDR2 YFSETQ. This CDR3 reads CASSLAGVGEKLFF. The CDR3 coding sequence is TGCGCCAGCAGCTTGGCAGGGGTAGGCGAAAAACTGTTTTTT.

This chain uses TRBV19 with TRBJ1-2; D ambiguous. The CDR3 loop spans 14 amino acids. Per the germline V gene, CDR1 is LNHDA and CDR2 is SQIVND (reference sequence). Trimming shortened V by 8 bases and J by 3 bases, and 16 bases separated the two germline ends. The CDR3 DNA is TGTGCCAGTGCCCCGAACACACGGGACTATGGCTACACCTTC. Protein product: CASAPNTRDYGYTF.

The V and J genes are TRBV28 and TRBJ1-2; TRBD1 matches at 8 bases. The ends lost 3 bases at V and 5 bases at J; junction bases unmatched: 5. CDR3 length equals 14 residues. Germline V gives CDR1 MDHEN, CDR2 SYDVKM. The CDR3 sequence: CASSFQGAGYGYTF. For the CDR3, the DNA is TGTGCCAGCAGTTTTCAGGGGGCTGGGTATGGCTACACCTTC.

The chain carries TRBV28 and TRBJ1-5; TRBD1 agrees at 8 bases. CDR1 is MDHEN and CDR2 is SYDVKM in the germline V gene. Losses at the gene ends were 7 bases for V and 5 bases for J; bases not matched to a gene: 4. This CDR3 is built from 13 residues. The CDR3 DNA is TGTGCCAGCATCCGACAGGGGTATCAGCCCCAGCATTTT. Amino acid sequence: CASIRQGYQPQHF.

The rearrangement links TRBV7-2 to TRBJ2-7; D assignment may be TRBD1 or TRBD2 (6 bases each). V was pared by 4 bases and J by 6 bases, with 19 bases between. This CDR3 has 15 residues. Germline V CDR1 and CDR2: SGHTA, FQGNSA. CDR3 protein: CASSSNGGAISEQYF. The CDR3 nucleotides are TGTGCCAGCAGCTCCAACGGGGGCGCCATCAGCGAGCAGTACTTC.

The chain recombines TRBV5-6 with TRBJ1-3; D uncertain. Germline CDR1 SGHDT, CDR2 YYEEEE. V dropped 1 base and J dropped 0 bases, with 8 bases sitting between them. The CDR3 loop spans 15 amino acids. As DNA, the CDR3 is TGTGCCAGCAGCTTGCCCCAGATCTCTGGAAACACCATATATTTT. This codes for CASSLPQISGNTIYF.

The rearrangement joins TRBV10-3 to TRBJ2-5; TRBD1 matches at 8 bases. V lost 8 bases and J lost 3; bases outside the gene matches: 11. CDR3 length equals 15 residues. The germline CDR1 and CDR2 sequences are ENHRY and SYGVKD. The CDR3 sequence: CAIGDTGGRKETQYF. CDR3 bases: TGTGCCATCGGGGATACAGGGGGGAGAAAAGAGACCCAGTACTTC.

In its sample, this clone was seen once. The CDR3 region has the DNA TGTGCCAGCTCACCTACCACGGCAGGCGCTACCCTAAATTCACCCCTCCACTTT. Amino acid sequence: CASSPTTAGATLNSPLHF. The chain has TRBV18 and TRBJ1-6; no clear D gene. Looked up from germline, CDR1 is KGHSH and CDR2 is LQKENI. Trimming cost V 3 bases and J 7 bases, with 22 bases left between them. CDR3 length: 18 residues.

This sequence joins TRBV7-9 and TRBJ2-1; D ambiguous. Germline V gene lookup returns CDR1 SEHNR and CDR2 FQNEAQ (reference sequence). The germline V and J ends were trimmed by 4 bases and 0 bases, with 7 bases remaining between them. CDR3 size: 14 residues. The CDR3 nucleotides read TGTGCCAGCAGCTCAACGAGCTCCTACAATGAGCAGTTCTTC. The encoded protein is CASSSTSSYNEQFF. Together with reference TRBV7-9 and TRBJ2-1, the CDR3 gives the full variable domain: DTGVSQNPRHKITKRGQNVTFRCDPISEHNRLYWYRQTLGQGPEFLTYFQNEAQLEKSRLLSDRFSAERPKGSFSTLEIQRTEQGDSAMYLCASSSTSSYNEQFFGPGTRLTVL.

The genes are TRBV5-1 and TRBJ2-1; 10 nucleotides line up with TRBD2. V gave up 3 bases and J gave up 2 bases; unmatched junction bases: 5. Germline CDR1 and CDR2: SGHRS and YFSETQ. The CDR3 runs to 16 residues. This CDR3 reads CASSSSAGGTYNEQFF. CDR3 bases: TGCGCCAGCAGCTCCTCAGCGGGGGGGACCTACAATGAGCAGTTCTTC.

This rearrangement joins TRBV9 to TRBJ2-3, with TRBD2 as a possible D gene (6 bases). Germline assignment: CDR1 SGDLS and CDR2 YYNGEE. The CDR3 is 15 residues long. V lost 0 bases to trimming and J lost 8 bases, with 16 bases between them. CDR3 coding DNA: TGTGCCAGCAGCGTAGAGGGAGCGGGCGGCGGTACGCAGTATTTT. Protein: CASSVEGAGGGTQYF.